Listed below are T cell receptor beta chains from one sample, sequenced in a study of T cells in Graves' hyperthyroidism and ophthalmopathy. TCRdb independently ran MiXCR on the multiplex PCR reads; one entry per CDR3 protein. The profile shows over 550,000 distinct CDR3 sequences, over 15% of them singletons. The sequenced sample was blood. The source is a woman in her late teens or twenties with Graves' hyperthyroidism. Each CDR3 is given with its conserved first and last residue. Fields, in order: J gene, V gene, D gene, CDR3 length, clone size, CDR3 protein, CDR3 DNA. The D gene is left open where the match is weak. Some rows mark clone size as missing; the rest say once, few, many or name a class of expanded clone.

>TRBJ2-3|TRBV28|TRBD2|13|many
CASRVREADTQYF
TGTGCCAGCAGAGTCCGGGAGGCAGATACGCAGTATTTT
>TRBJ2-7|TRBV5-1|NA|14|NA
CASSLASKVYEQYF
TGCGCCAGCAGCTTGGCCTCCAAGGTCTACGAGCAGTACTTC
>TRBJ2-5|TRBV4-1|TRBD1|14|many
CASSQATGSKTQYF
TGCGCCAGCAGCCAGGCGACAGGGAGCAAGACCCAGTACTTC
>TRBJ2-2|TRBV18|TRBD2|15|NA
CASPTSGITTGELFF
TGTGCCAGCCCGACTAGCGGGATCACCACCGGGGAGCTGTTTTTT
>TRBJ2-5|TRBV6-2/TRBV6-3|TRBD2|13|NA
CASGEGLRETQYF
TGTGCCTCGGGGGAGGGGCTTCGGGAGACCCAGTACTTC
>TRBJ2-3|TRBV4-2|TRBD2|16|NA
CASSQETSGGIDTQYF
TGTGCCAGCAGCCAAGAAACTAGCGGGGGAATAGATACGCAGTATTTT
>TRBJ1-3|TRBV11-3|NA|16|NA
CASSLDVGHSGNTIYF
TGTGCCAGCAGCTTAGATGTGGGGCACTCTGGAAACACCATATATTTT
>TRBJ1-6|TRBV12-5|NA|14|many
CASGYTGSNSPLHF
TGTGCTAGTGGTTATACGGGTTCTAATTCACCCCTCCACTTT
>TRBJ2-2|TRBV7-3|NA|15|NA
CASSFRAGNTGELFF
TGTGCCAGCAGCTTTCGAGCGGGGAACACCGGGGAGCTGTTTTTT
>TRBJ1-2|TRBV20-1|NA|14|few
CSALRQDANYGYTF
TGCAGTGCCCTTAGACAGGATGCTAACTATGGCTACACCTTC
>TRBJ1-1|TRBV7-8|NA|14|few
CASSLASGSTEAFF
TGTGCCAGCAGCTTAGCGTCCGGGAGCACTGAAGCTTTCTTT
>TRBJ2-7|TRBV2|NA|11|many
CASSDRVEQYF
TGTGCCAGCAGTGACCGTGTCGAGCAGTACTTC
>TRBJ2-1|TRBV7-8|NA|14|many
CASSLVEGVNEQFF
TGTGCCAGCAGCTTAGTAGAGGGTGTCAATGAGCAGTTCTTC
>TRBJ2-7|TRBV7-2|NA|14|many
CASSALRTLNEQYF
TGTGCCAGCAGCGCGCTCCGAACTCTGAACGAGCAGTACTTC
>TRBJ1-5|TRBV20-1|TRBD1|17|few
CSAENTGGLYSNQPQHF
TGCAGTGCAGAGAATACAGGGGGACTTTATAGCAATCAGCCCCAGCATTTT
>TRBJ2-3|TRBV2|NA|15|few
CASSIYTPVVDTQYF
TGTGCCAGCAGTATTTACACCCCCGTGGTAGATACGCAGTATTTT
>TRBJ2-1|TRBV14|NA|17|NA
CASSRLRWASSYNEQFF
TGTGCCAGCAGCCGGCTAAGGTGGGCGAGCTCCTACAATGAGCAGTTCTTC
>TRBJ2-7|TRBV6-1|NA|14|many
CASNYLTDSYEQYF
TGTGCCAGCAACTACTTGACAGACTCCTACGAGCAGTACTTC
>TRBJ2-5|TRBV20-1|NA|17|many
CSASLRYRGSLRDTQYF
TGCAGTGCTAGTCTGCGATACCGGGGCAGCCTAAGAGATACCCAGTACTTC
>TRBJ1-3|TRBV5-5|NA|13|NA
CASSTGPGNTIYF
TGTGCCAGCAGCACCGGGCCTGGAAACACCATATATTTT
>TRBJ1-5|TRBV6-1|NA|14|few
CASSEAQGNQPQHF
TGTGCCAGCAGTGAAGCGCAGGGCAATCAGCCCCAGCATTTT
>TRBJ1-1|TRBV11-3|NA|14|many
CASSFTGKRSEAFF
TGTGCCAGCAGCTTTACAGGGAAACGGTCTGAAGCTTTCTTT
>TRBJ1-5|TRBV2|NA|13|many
CASRAGGVQPQHF
TGTGCCAGCAGGGCGGGGGGTGTTCAGCCCCAGCATTTT
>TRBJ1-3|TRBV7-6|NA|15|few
CASSFARSPGNTIYF
TGTGCCAGCAGCTTCGCACGGTCTCCTGGAAACACCATATATTTT
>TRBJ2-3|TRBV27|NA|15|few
CASSYLQGRADTQYF
TGTGCCAGCAGTTACCTACAGGGCCGGGCAGATACGCAGTATTTT
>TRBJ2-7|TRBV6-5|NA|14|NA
CASSYSGTFYEQYF
TGTGCCAGCAGTTACTCCGGGACCTTCTACGAGCAGTACTTC
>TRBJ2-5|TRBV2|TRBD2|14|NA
CASSTGTRGETQYF
TGTGCCAGCAGTACCGGGACTAGGGGAGAGACCCAGTACTTC
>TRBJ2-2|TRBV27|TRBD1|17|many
CASSQRQGSVLSGELFF
TGTGCCAGCAGTCAAAGACAGGGGAGTGTGTTGTCCGGGGAGCTGTTTTTT
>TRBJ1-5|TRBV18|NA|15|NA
CASSPQRGLGQPQHF
TGTGCCAGCTCACCACAGAGGGGATTAGGCCAGCCCCAGCATTTT
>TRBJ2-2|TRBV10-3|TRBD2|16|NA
CASTSFAGEDAGELFF
TGTGCCAGTACTTCCTTTGCGGGGGAGGATGCCGGGGAGCTGTTTTTT
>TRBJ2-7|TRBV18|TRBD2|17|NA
CASSGGLAGASSYEQYF
TGTGCCAGCTCGGGAGGGCTAGCGGGGGCCAGCTCCTACGAGCAGTACTTC
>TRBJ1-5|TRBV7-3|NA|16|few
CASSTLRRYSNQPQHF
TGTGCCAGCAGCACACTTCGTCGCTATAGCAATCAGCCCCAGCATTTT
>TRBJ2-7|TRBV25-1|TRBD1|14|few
CASSRQGEPYEQYF
TGTGCCAGCAGTCGACAGGGCGAGCCCTACGAGCAGTACTTC
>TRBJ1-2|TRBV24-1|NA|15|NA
CATSDRAAGVYGYTF
TGTGCCACCAGTGATCGCGCAGCAGGGGTCTATGGCTACACCTTC
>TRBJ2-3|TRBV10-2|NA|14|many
CASSGQDHTDTQYF
TGCGCCAGCAGTGGACAGGACCACACAGATACGCAGTATTTT
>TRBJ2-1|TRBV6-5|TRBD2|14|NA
CASSYPGGLYEQFF
TGTGCCAGCAGTTACCCCGGGGGGTTATATGAGCAGTTCTTC
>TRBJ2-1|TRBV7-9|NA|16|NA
CASSLKSPGLGDEQFF
TGTGCCAGCAGCTTAAAATCCCCAGGGCTCGGCGATGAGCAGTTCTTC
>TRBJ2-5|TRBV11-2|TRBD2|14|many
CASSFRGGQETQYF
TGTGCCAGCAGCTTCCGGGGGGGCCAAGAGACCCAGTACTTC
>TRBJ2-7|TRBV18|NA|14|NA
CASSSSGMGDEQYF
TGTGCCAGCTCATCCTCAGGGATGGGCGACGAGCAGTACTTC
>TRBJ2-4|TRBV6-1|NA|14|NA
CASSATEAKNIQYF
TGTGCCAGCTCAGCTACGGAAGCCAAAAACATTCAGTACTTC
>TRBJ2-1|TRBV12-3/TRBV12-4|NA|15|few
CASSGWGTQRDEQFF
TGTGCCAGCAGTGGATGGGGCACCCAGAGGGATGAGCAGTTCTTC
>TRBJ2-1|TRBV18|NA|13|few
CASSGQGYNEQFF
TGTGCCAGCTCAGGCCAGGGGTACAATGAGCAGTTCTTC
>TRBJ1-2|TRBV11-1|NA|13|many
CASSLVAGSGYTF
TGTGCCAGCAGCTTAGTCGCAGGGTCCGGCTACACCTTC
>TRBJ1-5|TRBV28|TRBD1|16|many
CASSAHTGTGNQPQHF
TGTGCCAGCAGTGCGCACACCGGGACAGGGAATCAGCCCCAGCATTTT
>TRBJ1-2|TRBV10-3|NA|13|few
CAISDGDSYGYTF
TGTGCCATCAGTGACGGGGATTCTTATGGCTACACCTTC
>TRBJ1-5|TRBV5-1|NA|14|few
CASPPRVSNQPQHF
TGCGCCAGCCCGCCCAGGGTAAGCAATCAGCCCCAGCATTTT
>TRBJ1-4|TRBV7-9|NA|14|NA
CASSLGTDNEKLFF
TGTGCCAGCAGCTTAGGAACAGATAATGAAAAACTGTTTTTT
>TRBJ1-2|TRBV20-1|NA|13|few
CSAPRLGNYGYTF
TGCAGTGCACCGAGGTTGGGTAACTATGGCTACACCTTC
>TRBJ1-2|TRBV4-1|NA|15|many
CASSQVHGDDYGYTF
TGCGCCAGCAGCCAAGTACACGGGGACGACTATGGCTACACCTTC
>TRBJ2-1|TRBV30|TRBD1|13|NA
CAWGDRGGGEQFF
TGTGCCTGGGGAGACAGGGGGGGTGGTGAGCAGTTCTTC
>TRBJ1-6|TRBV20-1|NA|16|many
CSARVKEGAYNSPLHF
TGCAGTGCTAGAGTTAAGGAAGGGGCCTATAATTCACCCCTCCACTTT
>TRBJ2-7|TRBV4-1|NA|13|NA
CASSQDTSSEQYF
TGCGCCAGCAGCCAAGATACTAGCAGCGAGCAGTACTTC
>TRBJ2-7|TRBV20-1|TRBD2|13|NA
CSARYSGSHEQYF
TGCAGTGCTAGGTATAGCGGGAGCCACGAGCAGTACTTC
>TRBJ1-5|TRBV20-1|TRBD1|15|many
CSAFSTGEFHQPQHF
TGCAGTGCTTTCTCGACAGGGGAATTTCATCAGCCCCAGCATTTT
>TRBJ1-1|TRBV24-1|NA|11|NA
CATENAGEAFF
TGTGCCACCGAAAATGCAGGGGAAGCTTTCTTT
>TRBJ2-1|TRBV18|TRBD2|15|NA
CASCDGTRSYNEQFF
TGTGCCAGCTGCGACGGGACTAGGTCCTACAATGAGCAGTTCTTC
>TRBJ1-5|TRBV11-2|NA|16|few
CASSLEVSTGSQPQHF
TGTGCCAGCAGCTTAGAAGTGTCCACAGGGTCTCAGCCCCAGCATTTT